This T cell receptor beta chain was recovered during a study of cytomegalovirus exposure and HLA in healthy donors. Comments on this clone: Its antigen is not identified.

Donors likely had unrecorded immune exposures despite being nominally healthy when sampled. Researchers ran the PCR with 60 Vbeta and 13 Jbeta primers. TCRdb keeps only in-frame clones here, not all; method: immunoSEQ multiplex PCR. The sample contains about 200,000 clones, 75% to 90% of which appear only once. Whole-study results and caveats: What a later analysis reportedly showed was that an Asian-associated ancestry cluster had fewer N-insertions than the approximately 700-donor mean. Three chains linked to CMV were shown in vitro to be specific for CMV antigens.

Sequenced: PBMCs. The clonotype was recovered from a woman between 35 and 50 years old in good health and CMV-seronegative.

The DNA for the CDR3 is TGTGCCAGCAGCCCCCTAGGGATATTCATCAGGGGACAGTCGAACACTGAAGCTTTCTTT. Amino acids: CASSPLGIFIRGQSNTEAFF. The V call is TRBV14, the J call TRBJ1-1, with 7 bases lining up with TRBD1. The CDR3 spans 20 residues. The junction had 21 bases not matched to a gene; V was cut back by 4 bases and J by 1 base. CDR1 and CDR2 (germline): SGHDN, FVKESK.